Listed here are 11 T cell receptor beta chains from one sample, sequenced in a study of T-cell memory formation after mild COVID-19. One entry per CDR3 protein results from TCRdb running MiXCR on the 5' RACE reads. Of under 450,000 distinct CDR3 sequences in the sample, roughly 20% were seen once. The sample consisted of PBMCs or a T cell subset sorted from them (not recorded which). All receptors derive from a man aged 18 to 30 who had mild COVID-19 (a few samples of this study predate the infection). Cell type and time point are not known.

This clonotype was detected ten times or more. CDR3 in amino acids: CASSLVRAGNTIYF. The CDR3, as DNA: TGTGCCAGCAGCTTAGTCCGGGCTGGAAACACCATATATTTT. The rearrangement links TRBV7-2 to TRBJ1-3; unclear D gene. Trimming stripped 1 base from V and 2 bases from J, with 6 bases between. Germline CDR1 is SGHTA and CDR2 is FQGNSA. CDR3 length: 14 residues.

Ten or more counts support this clonotype. This chain connects TRBV3-1 to TRBJ1-1, with 10 bases fitting TRBD1. The CDR3 sequence is 15 residues long. Germline V gives CDR1 LGHDT, CDR2 YNNKEL (reference sequence). Unmatched junction bases numbered 11, after V lost 2 bases and J lost 11 bases. As DNA, the CDR3 is TGTGCCAGCAGCCAACCGGGACAGGGGAGCCTCGGGGCTTTCTTT. Protein product: CASSQPGQGSLGAFF.

The CDR3 region has the DNA TGTGCCAGCAGCTCGGGGGGAACAGATAACATTCAGTACTTC. Translated: CASSSGGTDNIQYF. The chain uses TRBV6-1 and TRBJ2-4; 7 bases map to TRBD2. The CDR3 extends over 14 amino acids. CDR1 MNHNS and CDR2 SASEGT come from the germline V gene. J gave up 7 bases and V 6 bases, and 9 bases lay outside the gene matches.

This clonotype was seen more than once but under ten times. The chain recombines TRBV9 with TRBJ1-1; 9 positions agree with TRBD1. Germline V gene sequence: CDR1 SGDLS, CDR2 YYNGEE. The CDR3 spans 12 residues. After removal of 4 bases from V and 11 bases from J, the junction contained 6 bases not matched to a gene. For the CDR3, the DNA is TGTGCCAGCAGCTCGGACAGGGGAAGTGCTTTCTTT. It yields the protein CASSSDRGSAFF.

The chain carries TRBV7-9 and TRBJ2-1; D gene ambiguous. The germline CDR1 and CDR2 sequences are SEHNR and FQNEAQ (reference sequence). V was clipped by 10 bases and J by 0 bases, with 19 bases between them. The CDR3 is 16 residues long. CDR3 sequence: CANSNTELGSYNEQFF. Written as DNA, the CDR3 is TGTGCCAACTCGAATACTGAGCTGGGCTCCTACAATGAGCAGTTCTTC.

This clonotype was detected a few times. The junction does not match germline at one end; this may be a read error. This chain links TRBV6-5 with TRBJ1-1, with D tentatively TRBD1 (6 bases). The CDR3 is 18 residues long. Germline CDR1 MNHEY, CDR2 SVGAGI. The CDR3 coding sequence is TGTGCCAGCAGTGGGGGCCCAAGGCGCCCCGGCTCGAACGCTGAAGCTTTCTTT. This sequence encodes CASSGGPRRPGSNAEAFF.

This clonotype was counted a few times. The chain carries TRBV4-2 and TRBJ2-1; TRBD2 might be the D (7 bases). V shed 4 bases and J shed 7 bases, with 14 bases lying between them. This CDR3 is built from 14 residues. The germline CDR1 and CDR2 sequences are LGHNA and YNFKEQ. The CDR3 coding sequence is TGTGCCAGCAGCCCGGCGGGGGCGGGGAATGAGCAGTTCTTC. This translates into CASSPAGAGNEQFF.

In its sample, this clonotype was seen a few times. V is TRBV9 and J is TRBJ1-1; D gene unclear. In germline, CDR1 is SGDLS, CDR2 YYNGEE. V shed 0 bases and J shed 2 bases, with 11 bases lying between them. The CDR3 loop spans 15 amino acids. CDR3: CASSVDVTANTEAFF. The CDR3 bases are TGTGCCAGCAGCGTAGATGTAACAGCTAACACTGAAGCTTTCTTT.

V and J are TRBV28 and TRBJ1-5, with D hard to call. CDR1 is MDHEN, CDR2 SYDVKM, per germline. The CDR3 is 13 amino acids. V was clipped by 2 bases and J by 4 bases, with 6 bases between them. CDR3 nucleotides: TGTGCCAGCAGTTTAATCAGTAATCAGCCCCAGCATTTT. The encoded protein is CASSLISNQPQHF.

This clonotype was recorded at least ten times. The chain is built from TRBV5-6 and TRBJ1-2; no firm D call. The length of the CDR3 is 13 residues. V lost 2 bases and J 0 bases, leaving 5 bases between the germline ends. Germline V gives CDR1 SGHDT, CDR2 YYEEEE. The CDR3 is CASSFEANYGYTF. CDR3 in DNA: TGTGCCAGCAGCTTCGAAGCTAACTATGGCTACACCTTC.

The genes are TRBV20-1 and TRBJ2-3; TRBD2 agrees at 13 bases. The germline gives CDR1 DFQATT, CDR2 SNEGSKA (reference sequence). V lost 6 bases to trimming and J lost 1 base; unmatched junction nucleotides: 4. The CDR3 runs 15 residues. The CDR3 region is CSATLAGGRTDTQYF. The CDR3 nucleotides read TGCAGTGCAACACTAGCGGGGGGGCGCACAGATACGCAGTATTTT.